The rows below give T cell receptor beta chains drawn from one sample of a study of Tregs in tolerant kidney transplant recipients. Assay: immunoSEQ multiplex PCR; the TCRdb copy retains only in-frame clones and omits some. Here the sample spans around 70,000 clones, around nine tenths being singletons. Sequenced material: CD8+ T cells from blood, taken before the transplant. These receptors came from a human donor who received a combined kidney and bone marrow transplant. Each CDR3 is given with its conserved first and last residue.

CDR3: CASSFTVSNQPQHF; V: TRBV6-7; J: TRBJ1-5
CDR3: CASNRQHLYGYTF; V: TRBV2; J: TRBJ1-2
CDR3: CASSLGGGFLGNEQFF; V: TRBV9; J: TRBJ2-1
CDR3: CASSLASGYNEQFF; V: TRBV5-6; J: TRBJ2-1
CDR3: CAWSAGIGSYEQYF; V: TRBV30; J: TRBJ2-7
CDR3: CASSLGQGANIQYF; V: TRBV13; J: TRBJ2-4
CDR3: CASSLDPGGNQPQHF; V: TRBV5-1; J: TRBJ1-5
CDR3: CASSSRGGRDEQFF; V: TRBV28; J: TRBJ2-1
CDR3: CASSSLDRGLGETQYF; V: TRBV6-5; J: TRBJ2-5
CDR3: CASSDGGGDSPLHF; V: TRBV6-1; J: TRBJ1-6
CDR3: CSARGTSSLLAGELFF; V: TRBV29-1; J: TRBJ2-2
CDR3: CASRTLTGELFF; V: TRBV6-5; J: TRBJ2-2
CDR3: CAISRADRGKKYEQYF; V: TRBV10-3; J: .
CDR3: CASSLASGTSSYEQYF; V: TRBV7-6; J: TRBJ2-7
CDR3: CASSLGGLSSEQYF; V: TRBV5-6; J: TRBJ2-7
CDR3: CASSQGFNRGGSGNTIYF; V: TRBV4-3; J: TRBJ1-3
CDR3: CASSDREARYEQYF; V: TRBV19; J: TRBJ2-7
CDR3: CATSRDFTGNTIYF; V: TRBV15; J: TRBJ1-3
CDR3: CASSQATGSGNTIYF; V: TRBV4-3; J: TRBJ1-3
CDR3: CASSLGRGDSRGYTF; V: TRBV5-6; J: TRBJ1-2
CDR3: CASSQVFVQTANTEAFF; V: TRBV4-3; J: TRBJ1-1
CDR3: CASRSSGGTYNEQFF; V: TRBV7-2; J: TRBJ2-1
CDR3: CASSFQGAEEQYF; V: TRBV28; J: TRBJ2-7
CDR3: CASSGEIGYF; V: TRBV19; J: TRBJ1-2
CDR3: CATSRAHRGSEKLFF; V: TRBV15; J: TRBJ1-4
CDR3: CASSLSRGGANGYTF; V: TRBV27; J: TRBJ1-2
CDR3: CASSHRQGARYEQYF; V: TRBV7-9; J: .
CDR3: CASSLAGGTNTEAFF; V: TRBV5-1; J: TRBJ1-1
CDR3: CASSLATGLASDTQYF; V: TRBV5-6; J: TRBJ2-3
CDR3: CASSVVSGNEQFF; V: TRBV9; J: TRBJ2-1
CDR3: CASSHGRGVNEQYF; V: TRBV7-6; J: TRBJ2-7
CDR3: CATSTSVRALHF; V: TRBV15; J: TRBJ1-6
CDR3: CASTPGQGGTEAFF; V: TRBV19; J: TRBJ1-1
CDR3: CASSQEETPLSNEQFF; V: TRBV4-3; J: TRBJ2-1
CDR3: CASSPGWRGPRNEKLFF; V: TRBV5-1; J: TRBJ1-4
CDR3: CASILTGTANTEAFF; V: TRBV19; J: TRBJ1-1
CDR3: CSVDRNPGYTF; V: TRBV29-1; J: TRBJ1-2
CDR3: CASTVSGLAGVGIYNEQFF; V: TRBV7-9; J: TRBJ2-1
CDR3: CASSLSPRVYGYTF; V: TRBV27; J: TRBJ1-2
CDR3: CASSQAGYTGELFF; V: TRBV4-1; J: TRBJ2-2
CDR3: CASSSGLAGGTYEQYF; V: TRBV13; J: TRBJ2-7
CDR3: CASSPDSQETQYF; V: TRBV13; J: TRBJ2-5
CDR3: CASTTREGSYNEQFF; V: TRBV7-9; J: TRBJ2-1
CDR3: CASSLAGTSRYEQYF; V: TRBV5-4; J: TRBJ2-7
CDR3: CASRQGWPQHF; V: TRBV28; J: TRBJ1-5
CDR3: CASSVAWGPGDEQYF; V: TRBV5-5; J: TRBJ2-7
CDR3: CASSLTSATNEKLFF; V: TRBV7-9; J: TRBJ1-4
CDR3: CATTSGRALKYNEQFF; V: TRBV15; J: TRBJ2-1
CDR3: CASTLTSTDTQYF; V: TRBV9; J: TRBJ2-3
CDR3: CASSFGQGQETQYF; V: TRBV5-6; J: TRBJ2-5
CDR3: CASSLGLGSNIQYF; V: TRBV5-6; J: TRBJ2-4
CDR3: CATSSGDENYGYTF; V: TRBV15; J: TRBJ1-2
CDR3: CASSYDRLSYEQYF; V: TRBV5-1; J: TRBJ2-7
CDR3: CASRGASYKNEKLFF; V: TRBV2; J: TRBJ1-4